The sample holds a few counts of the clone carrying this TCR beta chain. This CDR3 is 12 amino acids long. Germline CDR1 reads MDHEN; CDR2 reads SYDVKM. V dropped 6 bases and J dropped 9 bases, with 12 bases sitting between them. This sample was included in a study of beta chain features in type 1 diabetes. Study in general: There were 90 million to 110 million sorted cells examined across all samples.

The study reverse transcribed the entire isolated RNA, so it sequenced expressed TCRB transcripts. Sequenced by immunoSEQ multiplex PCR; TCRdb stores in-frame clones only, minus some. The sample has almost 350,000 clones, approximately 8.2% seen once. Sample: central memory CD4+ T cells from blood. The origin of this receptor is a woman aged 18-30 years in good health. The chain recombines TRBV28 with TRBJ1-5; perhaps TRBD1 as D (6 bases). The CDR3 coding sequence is TGTGCCAGCAGGATACAGGGCAGGCCCCAGCATTTT. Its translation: CASRIQGRPQHF.